The 8 T cell receptor beta chains given below trace back to one sample, sequenced in a study of T-cell reconstitution after alpha-beta-depleted transplantation in children. During its preparation, the TCRbeta library received unique molecular identifiers. TCRdb processed the PCR reads anew with MiXCR; each CDR3 protein has one entry. The repertoire has 600,000 to 700,000 distinct CDR3 sequences, 10% to 15% of them found once; the top ten carry about 0.77%. The specimen was PBMCs, collected before TCRalphabeta/CD19-depleted stem cell transplant. These receptors were taken from a girl aged 2-10 years with congenital amegakaryocytic thrombocytopenia, due to receive a stem cell transplant.

This clonotype was observed a few times. The J gene is TRBJ2-3, the V gene TRBV12-3 or TRBV12-4, with 10 bases matching TRBD2. The V gene end was trimmed by 7 bases and the J gene end by 4 bases; junction bases not matched to a gene: 8. The CDR3 has 15 residues. CDR3 nucleotides: TGTGCCAGCACCCTAGCGGGAGTTGCACCAGATACGCAGTATTTT. This encodes CASTLAGVAPDTQYF.

This clonotype was counted many times. CDR3 sequence reads: CASSEDRFYGYTF. As DNA, the CDR3 is TGTGCCAGTAGCGAGGACAGATTCTATGGCTACACCTTC. The V call is TRBV19, the J call TRBJ1-2; a possible D gene is TRBD1 (6 bases). CDR3 length: 13 amino acids. CDR1 LNHDA and CDR2 SQIVND come from the germline V gene (reference sequence). The V gene lost 6 bases and the J gene lost 4 bases, with 12 bases spanning the gap.

This clonotype was recorded at least ten times. The chain employs TRBV20-1 and TRBJ1-2, with 7 bases identical to TRBD1. The CDR3 runs 14 residues. The junction had 9 bases not matched to a gene; V was cut back by 2 bases and J by 6 bases. Germline loops: CDR1 DFQATT, CDR2 SNEGSKA (reference sequence). The DNA of the CDR3 is TGCAGTGCTAGAACCCCGACAGGGACGAATGGCTACACCTTC. It is translated as CSARTPTGTNGYTF.

In its sample, this clonotype was seen many times. The rearrangement uses TRBV27 and TRBJ1-5; 8 bases map to TRBD1. Per germline, CDR1 MNHEY and CDR2 SMNVEV (reference sequence). This CDR3 contains 13 residues. Trimming removed 5 bases from V and 15 bases from J; junction bases left unmatched: 12. The CDR3 DNA is TGTGCCAGCAGTCCTTCCTTAGACAGGGGCCTGCATTTT. Its protein is CASSPSLDRGLHF.

This clonotype was seen ten or more times. The chain is built from TRBV5-1 and TRBJ2-5, with D perhaps TRBD2 (5 bases). The CDR3 covers 17 residues. CDR1 is SGHRS and CDR2 is YFSETQ in the germline V gene. The V and J ends lost 0 bases and 2 bases respectively, with 17 bases between them. The CDR3 sequence is CASSLARSLALQETQYF. CDR3 in DNA: TGCGCCAGCAGCTTGGCCAGGTCTCTAGCACTTCAAGAGACCCAGTACTTC.

This clonotype was recorded many times. The genes are TRBV20-1 and TRBJ2-7; no definite D call. Germline CDR1 is DFQATT and CDR2 is SNEGSKA (reference sequence). Trimming left V 3 bases short and J 3 bases short, with 6 bases between. The CDR3 covers 11 residues. This chain's CDR3 is CSASLDYEQYF. The CDR3 coding sequence is TGCAGTGCTAGTTTGGACTACGAGCAGTACTTC.

This clonotype has more than one count but fewer than ten. This CDR3 is CASSPDSTTYNEQFF. CDR3 DNA sequence: TGTGCCAGCAGCCCCGACTCCACTACTTACAATGAGCAGTTCTTC. This chain joins TRBV7-3 and TRBJ2-1; D ambiguous. The CDR3 length is 15 residues. The V gene lost 5 bases and the J gene lost 4 bases, with 15 bases spanning the gap. Germline V gene data show CDR1 as SGHTA and CDR2 as FQGTGA.

This clonotype was observed many times. The rearrangement links TRBV5-1 to TRBJ2-5, with 11 bases identical to TRBD2. Germline V gives CDR1 SGHRS, CDR2 YFSETQ. Losses at the gene ends were 0 bases for V and 2 bases for J; bases not matched to a gene: 6. The CDR3 is 17 residues long. The CDR3 loop reads CASSLADGTSGQETQYF. In DNA, the CDR3 is TGCGCCAGCAGCTTGGCCGATGGGACTAGCGGACAAGAGACCCAGTACTTC. The entire variable domain, with the rest obtained from reference TRBV5-1 and TRBJ2-5, is as follows: KAGVTQTPRYLIKTRGQQVTLSCSPISGHRSVSWYQQTPGQGLQFLFEYFSETQRNKGNFPGRFSGRQFSNSRSEMNVSTLELGDSALYLCASSLADGTSGQETQYFGPGTRLLVL.